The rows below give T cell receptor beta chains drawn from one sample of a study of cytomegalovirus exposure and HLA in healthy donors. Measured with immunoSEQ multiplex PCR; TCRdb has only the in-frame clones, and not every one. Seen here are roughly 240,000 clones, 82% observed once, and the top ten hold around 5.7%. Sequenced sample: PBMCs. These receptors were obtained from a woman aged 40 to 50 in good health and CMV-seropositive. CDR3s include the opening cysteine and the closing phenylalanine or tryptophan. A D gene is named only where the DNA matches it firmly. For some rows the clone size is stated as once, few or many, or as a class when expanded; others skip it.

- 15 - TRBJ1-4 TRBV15 TGTGCCACCAGCAGAGTTTACGGAGAGGGTGAAAAACTGTTTTTT CATSRVYGEGEKLFF
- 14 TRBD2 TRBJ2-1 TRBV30 TGTGCCTGGAGGGTATGGACTAGTAACAATGAGCAGTTCTTC CAWRVWTSNNEQFF
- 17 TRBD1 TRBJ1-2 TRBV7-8 TGTGCCAGCAGCTTAGATCCGCTGACAGGGGAGGGGGGTGGCTACACCTTC CASSLDPLTGEGGGYTF
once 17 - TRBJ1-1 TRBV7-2 TGTGCCAGCAGCTTAGGCAGGGCTTTTACGATGAACACTGAAGCTTTCTTT CASSLGRAFTMNTEAFF
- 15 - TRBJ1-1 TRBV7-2 TGTGCCAGCAGCCGAGAAGAAACTCCGAACACTGAAGCTTTCTTT CASSREETPNTEAFF
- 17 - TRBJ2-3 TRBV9 TGTGCCAGCAGCGTAGTGGGGGCGATTATAGGCACAGATACGCAGTATTTT CASSVVGAIIGTDTQYF
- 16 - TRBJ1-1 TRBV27 TGTGCCAGCAGCCCTGGGGCAGGGATGGTGAACACTGAAGCTTTCTTT CASSPGAGMVNTEAFF
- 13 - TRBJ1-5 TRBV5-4 TGTGCCAGCAGCTTGGCGGGAGATCAGCCCCAGCATTTT CASSLAGDQPQHF
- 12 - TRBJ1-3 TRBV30 TGTGCCTGGAGCGGTAACGGAAACACCATATATTTT CAWSGNGNTIYF
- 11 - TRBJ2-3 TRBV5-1 TGCGCCAGCAGCATAACAGGACCGCAGTATTTT CASSITGPQYF
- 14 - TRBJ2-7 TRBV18 TGTGCCAGCTCACCAGGGGCAAGCTCCTACGAGCAGTACTTC CASSPGASSYEQYF
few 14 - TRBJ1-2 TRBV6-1 TGTGCCAGCAGTCTAGGGGGGGGTCCGGGTGGCTACACCTTC CASSLGGGPGGYTF
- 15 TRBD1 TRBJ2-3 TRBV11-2 TGTGCCAGCAGCCTCCGTGGACAGGGGTCAGATACGCAGTATTTT CASSLRGQGSDTQYF
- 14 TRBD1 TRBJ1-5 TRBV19 TGTGCCAGCCGAGGACAGGGATACAATCAGCCCCAGCATTTT CASRGQGYNQPQHF
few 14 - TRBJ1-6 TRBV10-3 TGTGCCATCAGTGACCGGGGGTTTGATTCACCCCTCCACTTT CAISDRGFDSPLHF
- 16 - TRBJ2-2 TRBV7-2 TGTGCCAGCAGCTTAGTGTCGGGTTCGGGTTCCGGGGAGCTGTTTTTT CASSLVSGSGSGELFF
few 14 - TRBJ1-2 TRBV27 TGTGCCAGCAGTTTATCTCGACAGAACTATGGCTACACCTTC CASSLSRQNYGYTF
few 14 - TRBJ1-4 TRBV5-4 TGTGCCAGCAGCTTGGAAGACAGTAATGAAAAACTGTTTTTT CASSLEDSNEKLFF
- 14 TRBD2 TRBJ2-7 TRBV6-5 TGTGCCAGCAGTCCCCCTAGCGGTACCTACGAGCAGTACTTC CASSPPSGTYEQYF
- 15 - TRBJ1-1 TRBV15 TGTGCCACCAGCAGAGACCTAGACGGAGGGGCTGAAGCTTTCTTT CATSRDLDGGAEAFF
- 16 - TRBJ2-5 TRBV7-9 TGTGCCAGCAGCCCAGAAGGGATTCGGGAAACGGAGACCCAGTACTTC CASSPEGIRETETQYF
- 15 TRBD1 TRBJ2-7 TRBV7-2 TGTGCCAGCAGCAACCGACAGGGGGAGTCTTACGAGCAGTACTTC CASSNRQGESYEQYF
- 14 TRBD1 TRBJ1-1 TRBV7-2 TGTGCCAGCAGCTTGGGACAGAGGAACACTGAAGCTTTCTTT CASSLGQRNTEAFF
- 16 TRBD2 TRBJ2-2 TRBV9 TGTGCCAGCAGCGTCGGGGGACTACCCAACACCGGGGAGCTGTTTTTT CASSVGGLPNTGELFF
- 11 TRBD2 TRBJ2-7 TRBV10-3 TGTGCCACACTAGCGAATTACGAGCAGTACTTC CATLANYEQYF
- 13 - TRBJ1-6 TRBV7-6 TGTGCCAGCAGCAGGACTATTAATTCACCCCTCCACTTT CASSRTINSPLHF
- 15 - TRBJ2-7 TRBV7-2 TGTGCCAGCAGCAAGGGTGGGGGGACAGTCTACGAGCAGTACTTC CASSKGGGTVYEQYF
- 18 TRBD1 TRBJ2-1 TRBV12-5 TGTGCTAGTGGTTTGGTTGCATTCGGGACAGGGACTTACAATGAGCAGTTCTTC CASGLVAFGTGTYNEQFF
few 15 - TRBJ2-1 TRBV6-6 TGTGCCAGCAGTTACTCACAGAGAACCTACAATGAGCAGTTCTTC CASSYSQRTYNEQFF
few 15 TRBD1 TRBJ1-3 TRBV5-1 TGCGCCAGCAGCCCCACAGGGGGCTATGGAAACACCATATATTTT CASSPTGGYGNTIYF
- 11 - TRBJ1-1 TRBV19 TGTGCCAGTAGACTTAACACTGAAGCTTTCTTT CASRLNTEAFF
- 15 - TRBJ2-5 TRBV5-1 TGCGCCAGCATTGAATACGGAGCAGGGTTAGAGACCCAGTACTTC CASIEYGAGLETQYF
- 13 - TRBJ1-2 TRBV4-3 TGCGCCAGCAGCCCTCGGACAGACTATGGCTACACCTTC CASSPRTDYGYTF
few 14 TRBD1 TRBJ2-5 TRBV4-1 TGCGCCAGCAGCCTGCAGGGGGCGAGGGAGACCCAGTACTTC CASSLQGARETQYF
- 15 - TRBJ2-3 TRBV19 TGTGCCAGTAGTACCCTCGACAGCAGCACAGATACGCAGTATTTT CASSTLDSSTDTQYF
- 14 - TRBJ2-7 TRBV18 TGTGCCAGCTCCCCTTCGACACTCTCCTACGAGCAGTACTTC CASSPSTLSYEQYF
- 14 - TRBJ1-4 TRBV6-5 TGTGCCAGCAGTTACTCCACCATAGGGAGGGGACTGTTTTTT CASSYSTIGRGLFF
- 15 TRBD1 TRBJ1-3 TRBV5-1 TGCGCCAGCAGCTTGGAGGGCAGGGGGCTGGACACCATATATTTT CASSLEGRGLDTIYF
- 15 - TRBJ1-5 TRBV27 TGTGCCAGCAGTCCCTGGTCCGGGGTCAATCAGCCCCAGCATTTT CASSPWSGVNQPQHF
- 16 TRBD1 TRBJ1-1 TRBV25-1 TGTGCCAGCAGTGACCACCGGGTAGGGGGCAACACTGAAGCTTTCTTT CASSDHRVGGNTEAFF
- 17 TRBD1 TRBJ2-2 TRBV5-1 TGCGCCAGCAGGCAAGGGACAGGGGGCGCAATGACCGGGGAGCTGTTTTTT CASRQGTGGAMTGELFF
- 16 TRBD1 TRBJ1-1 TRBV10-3 TGTGCCATCAGTGACAGACCGGGACAGGGGTCTGGTGAAGCTTTCTTT CAISDRPGQGSGEAFF
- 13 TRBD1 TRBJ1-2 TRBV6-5 TGTGCCAGCAGACGGACAGGAGGCTATGGCTACACCTTC CASRRTGGYGYTF
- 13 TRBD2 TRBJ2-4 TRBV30 TGTGCCTGGGCTAGCGGGGGGGTGCACATTCAGTACTTC CAWASGGVHIQYF
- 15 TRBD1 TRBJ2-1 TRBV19 TGTGCCAGTAGTAAGCCCAGGGGGCGGGCAGGTGAGCAGTTCTTC CASSKPRGRAGEQFF
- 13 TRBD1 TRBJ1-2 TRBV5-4 TGTGCCAGCAGCCCCGGTGACAGGGCTGGCTACACCTTC CASSPGDRAGYTF
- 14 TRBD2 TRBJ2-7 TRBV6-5 TGTGCCAGCAGTAAACCGGGACTAACCTACGAGCAGTACTTC CASSKPGLTYEQYF
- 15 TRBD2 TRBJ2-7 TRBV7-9 TGTGCCAGCAGCCTCGTCACTAGCGGGAGGAACGAGCAGTACTTC CASSLVTSGRNEQYF
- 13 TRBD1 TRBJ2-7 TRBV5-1 TGCGCCAGCAGCTTAAACAGGGGTTACGAGCAGTACTTC CASSLNRGYEQYF
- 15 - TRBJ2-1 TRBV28 TGTGCCAGCAGCGTAAATAGCGGTTCCTACAATGAGCAGTTCTTC CASSVNSGSYNEQFF
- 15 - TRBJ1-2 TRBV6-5 TGTGCCAGCAGTTACGGCGGGGGGAGGACCTATGGCTACACCTTC CASSYGGGRTYGYTF
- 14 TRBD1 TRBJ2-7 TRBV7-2 TGTGCCAGCAGCCCGGGACAGGCGCGGGACGAGCAGTACTTC CASSPGQARDEQYF
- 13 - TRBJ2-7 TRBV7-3 TGTGCCAGCAGACAGTCAGGTACCTACGAGCAGTACTTC CASRQSGTYEQYF
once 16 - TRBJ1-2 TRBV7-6 TGTGCCAGCAGCTCGCCGATTGGCCTAGCTAACTATGGCTACACCTTC CASSSPIGLANYGYTF
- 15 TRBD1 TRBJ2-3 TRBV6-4 TGTGCCAGCAGTGTCCGGGACAGACGCACAGATACGCAGTATTTT CASSVRDRRTDTQYF
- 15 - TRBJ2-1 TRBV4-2 TGTGCCAGCAGCCCGCGCGGGGCCTCCTACAATGAGCAGTTCTTC CASSPRGASYNEQFF
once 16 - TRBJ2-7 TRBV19 TGTGCCAGTAGTAATCCAGCCGGGCGGGAATCCTACGAGCAGTACTTC CASSNPAGRESYEQYF
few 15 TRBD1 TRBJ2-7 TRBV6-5 TGTGCCAGCAGTTACTCGAAAGGGGGACAGTTAATGGTGTACTTC CASSYSKGGQLMVYF
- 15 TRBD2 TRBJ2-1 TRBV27 TGTGCCAGCGGACTCTCTAGTGCGGGAGGCCCCCGGAAGTTCTTC CASGLSSAGGPRKFF